What follows is one T cell receptor beta chain and its context. Its antigen remains unidentified. CDR1 LNHDA and CDR2 SQIVND come from the germline V gene (reference sequence). The V gene lost 8 bases and the J gene lost 5 bases, with 9 bases spanning the gap. This CDR3 region has 12 residues. These data belong to a study of T cell repertoires in cytomegalovirus infection. TCRdb reanalysed the reads using MiXCR and keeps one entry per CDR3 protein. The sample includes some 940,000 distinct CDR3 sequences, around 32% seen only once; the top ten take 11% to 15%. The specimen was cultured CD8+ T cells from PBMCs, collected from culture after CMV antigen stimulation. The rearrangement uses TRBV19 and TRBJ2-2; D is perhaps TRBD1 (5 bases). The receptor comes from a human donor in good health (CMV status not recorded). Some clones in this sample may be carry-over from other donors' samples. CDR3: CASLGVTGELFF. CDR3 coding DNA: TGTGCCAGTTTAGGGGTAACCGGGGAGCTGTTTTTT.